The T cell receptor (beta chain) described here comes from a study of glioma-infiltrating T cells (dated by TCRdb to 2016 to 2018). Describing the broader study: Sequencing of TCR alpha- and beta-chain repertoires was performed on glioma tissue, on non-neoplastic brain tissue, and on matched peripheral blood mononuclear cells. To gauge divergence between tissue and blood T-cell populations, every tissue-infiltrating repertoire was compared against the peripheral blood repertoire from the same patient. Three low-grade glioma patients, several primary glioblastoma patients, and three non-glioma patients who contributed non-neoplastic brain tissue made up the paired cohort. Findings and caveats that apply to the study as a whole: VJ-independent divergence between tissue and blood was below expectation in non-neoplastic patients but above expectation in all gliomas, especially low-grade gliomas. The group comparisons were based on small numbers of patients: three non-neoplastic, three low-grade glioma and roughly eight glioblastoma patients. Tissue and blood shared very few CDR3 sequences, a result attributed to high CDR3 diversity and limited sampling.

According to the germline V gene (reference sequence), CDR1 reads LNHDA and CDR2 reads SQIVND. Unmatched junction bases come to 7, with V trimmed by 4 bases and J by 6 bases. Measured from the cysteine to the phenylalanine, the CDR3 is 15 residues long. Kept here is only the CDR3 DNA, which spans 45 bases and is read in frame from base 1. TCR alpha and beta CDR3 regions were amplified with the iRepertoire nested amplicon-rescue multiplex PCR (arm-PCR) platform from RNA. One-step reverse transcription and amplification used about 85-400 ng of tissue mRNA or PBMC total RNA as input. Following bead purification, Illumina adapters were added by a secondary multiplex PCR, and the libraries were gel-purified between 200 and 400 bp. Libraries carried internal 6-nucleotide barcodes used for demultiplexing. Sequencing of libraries was performed on an Illumina MiSeq with 2x220 or 2x250 nucleotide paired-end reads. The paper's processing steps were these. Paired reads were merged using FLASH 1.2.11 and aligned with BWA-MEM to the GRCh37 human genome, and TRA and TRB reads were then extracted. For V and J assignment, an IMGT-derived reference of cassette sequences and CDR3 motifs that included pseudogenes was used. Reads were translated in three frames, and productive CDR3s were defined as those with a C...FGXG motif and no stop codons. Clonotypes were defined as unique combinations of V-J cassette pair and CDR3 amino acid sequence. Reads were filtered by Hamming distance, thresholded by each sample's sequence error rate in mapped regions. TCRdb redid the processing of the public reads, applying fastp at Q25 and MiXCR, and retained in-frame beta chains. Under each unique CDR3 protein, matching rows form one entry showing the most common genes and DNA. The V and J calls shown here were made by TCRdb, not taken from the authors' results. This sample is represented by about 200,000 distinct CDR3 sequences; approximately 30% of them were singletons. Clones ranked in the top ten supply 20% of the sample.

This clonotype has only a few counts. The antigen this receptor binds is unknown. There are no base qualities to consult, and no much larger clone falls within one base. Sequencing used glioma tissue, nonneoplastic brain tissue, or PBMCs (not recorded which). Recombination joined TRBV19 with TRBJ2-1, and TRBD2 aligns with 9 junction nucleotides. The clonotype was recovered from a human donor with low-grade glioma or glioblastoma, undergoing nonglioma brain surgery, or in good health (not recorded which). The nucleotide sequence reads as follows: TGTGCCAGTAGTAACGGCGGGAGGGCTCGCAATGAGCAGTTCTTC. Translated, it gives CASSNGGRARNEQFF. This CDR3, with the reference TRBV19 and TRBJ2-1 proteins standing in past its ends, gives the full variable domain DGGITQSPKYLFRKEGQNVTLSCEQNLNHDAMYWYRQDPGQGLRLIYYSQIVNDFQKGDIAEGYSVSREKKESFPLTVTSAQKNPTAFYLCASSNGGRARNEQFFGPGTRLTVL.